The rows below give T cell receptor beta chains drawn from one sample of a study of cytomegalovirus exposure and HLA in healthy donors. Here immunoSEQ multiplex PCR was the method, and the copy in TCRdb shows in-frame clones only, minus some. The sample has 200,000 to 250,000 clones; roughly 82% are singletons. Sequencing was carried out using PBMCs. The receptors come from a woman aged 35 to 49 in good health and CMV-seropositive. Each CDR3 is given with its conserved first and last residue. The D gene is left open where the match is weak. The size of a clone is reported for some rows only, either as once, few or many, or as a class for expanded clones.

j_gene: TRBJ1-5
v_gene: TRBV27
abundance: -
d_gene: TRBD1
CDR3nt: TGTGCCAGCAGTTTAGGTGGGACAGGATGGCAGCCCCAGCATTTT
CDR3aa: CASSLGGTGWQPQHF

j_gene: TRBJ1-5
v_gene: TRBV6-5
abundance: -
d_gene: -
CDR3nt: TGTGCCAGCAGGCTGATGACAGATAGCAATCAGCCCCAGCATTTT
CDR3aa: CASRLMTDSNQPQHF

j_gene: TRBJ2-3
v_gene: TRBV5-1
abundance: -
d_gene: TRBD2
CDR3nt: TGCGCCAGCAGCTGGGGACTAGCGGGGGCCTTAACAAGCACAGATACGCAGTATTTT
CDR3aa: CASSWGLAGALTSTDTQYF

j_gene: TRBJ1-4
v_gene: TRBV9
abundance: -
d_gene: -
CDR3nt: TGTGCCAGCAGCTATGGGGCCTCCTTAGCAACTAATGAAAAACTGTTTTTT
CDR3aa: CASSYGASLATNEKLFF

j_gene: TRBJ2-7
v_gene: TRBV6-6
abundance: once
d_gene: TRBD2
CDR3nt: TGTGCCAGCAGTTTTCTAGCGGGGGCCTACGAGCAGTACTTC
CDR3aa: CASSFLAGAYEQYF

j_gene: TRBJ2-7
v_gene: TRBV15
abundance: -
d_gene: -
CDR3nt: TGTGCCACCAGCAGAGATGAGGGATACGAGCAGTACTTC
CDR3aa: CATSRDEGYEQYF

j_gene: TRBJ2-1
v_gene: TRBV6-5
abundance: -
d_gene: -
CDR3nt: TGTGCCAGCAGTTACACCCGACAGTTTTACAATGAGCAGTTCTTC
CDR3aa: CASSYTRQFYNEQFF

j_gene: TRBJ1-1
v_gene: TRBV18
abundance: -
d_gene: -
CDR3nt: TGTGCCAGCTCACCCCCACACGGGGGAGAAGCTTTCTTT
CDR3aa: CASSPPHGGEAFF

j_gene: TRBJ2-7
v_gene: TRBV4-1
abundance: -
d_gene: -
CDR3nt: TGCGCCAGCAGCCAAGTTCGGGGATTCGAGCAGTACTTC
CDR3aa: CASSQVRGFEQYF

j_gene: TRBJ2-5
v_gene: TRBV4-1
abundance: -
d_gene: -
CDR3nt: TGCGCCAGCAGCCAAGGGGGGGAAGAGACCCAGTACTTC
CDR3aa: CASSQGGEETQYF

j_gene: TRBJ1-1
v_gene: TRBV6-5
abundance: few
d_gene: -
CDR3nt: TGTGCCAGCAGACCGGCCAGTGCGGGGAGCACTGAAGCTTTCTTT
CDR3aa: CASRPASAGSTEAFF

j_gene: TRBJ1-1
v_gene: TRBV30
abundance: -
d_gene: TRBD1
CDR3nt: TGTGCCTGGAGTGTACAGGGGGCGATGAACACTGAAGCTTTCTTT
CDR3aa: CAWSVQGAMNTEAFF

j_gene: TRBJ2-1
v_gene: TRBV6-1
abundance: -
d_gene: TRBD2
CDR3nt: TGTGCCAGCAGTGAAGCGAGCGGGGAAGCGGAGTTCTTC
CDR3aa: CASSEASGEAEFF

j_gene: TRBJ1-2
v_gene: TRBV7-3
abundance: -
d_gene: TRBD1
CDR3nt: TGTGCCAGCAGCTTTCAGGGGGCGTCGGGCTACACCTTC
CDR3aa: CASSFQGASGYTF

j_gene: TRBJ2-3
v_gene: TRBV5-4
abundance: -
d_gene: TRBD2
CDR3nt: TGTGCCAGCAGCGGTCTGGCGGGGGGCATAAATACGCAGTATTTT
CDR3aa: CASSGLAGGINTQYF

j_gene: TRBJ2-1
v_gene: TRBV5-1
abundance: -
d_gene: -
CDR3nt: TGCGCCAGCAGCCCGGACTTGTACAATGAGCAGTTCTTC
CDR3aa: CASSPDLYNEQFF

j_gene: TRBJ2-1
v_gene: TRBV4-2
abundance: -
d_gene: -
CDR3nt: TGTGCCAGCAGCCAAGATTCTGCAGGGGATCACAATGAGCAGTTCTTC
CDR3aa: CASSQDSAGDHNEQFF

j_gene: TRBJ2-3
v_gene: TRBV25-1
abundance: -
d_gene: -
CDR3nt: TGTGCCAGCAGTGAATATGAAATCGAGGATACGCAGTATTTT
CDR3aa: CASSEYEIEDTQYF

j_gene: TRBJ2-2
v_gene: TRBV7-6
abundance: -
d_gene: -
CDR3nt: TGTGCCAGCAGCCTCACCCAGGACACCCGAACCGGGGAGCTGTTTTTT
CDR3aa: CASSLTQDTRTGELFF

j_gene: TRBJ2-3
v_gene: TRBV7-8
abundance: -
d_gene: -
CDR3nt: TGTGCCAGCAGCTCAGGCGGCCTAGCGAGCACAGATACGCAGTATTTT
CDR3aa: CASSSGGLASTDTQYF

j_gene: TRBJ1-2
v_gene: TRBV14
abundance: -
d_gene: TRBD1
CDR3nt: TGTGCCAGCAGCCAATCTAGACAGGGAGGCTACACCTTC
CDR3aa: CASSQSRQGGYTF

j_gene: TRBJ1-1
v_gene: TRBV7-8
abundance: -
d_gene: TRBD1
CDR3nt: TGTGCCAGCGCCTTTAACAGGGGGATCACTGAAGCTTTCTTT
CDR3aa: CASAFNRGITEAFF

j_gene: TRBJ1-1
v_gene: TRBV27
abundance: -
d_gene: -
CDR3nt: TGTGCCAGCAGCTTCCACAGGGATTCGAACACTGAAGCTTTCTTT
CDR3aa: CASSFHRDSNTEAFF

j_gene: TRBJ2-5
v_gene: TRBV6-5
abundance: -
d_gene: -
CDR3nt: TGTGCCAGCAGTTACTCGGCCGGGGGTCTACAAGAGACCCAGTACTTC
CDR3aa: CASSYSAGGLQETQYF

j_gene: TRBJ2-7
v_gene: TRBV11-2
abundance: -
d_gene: TRBD1
CDR3nt: TGTGCCAGCAGCAAATCGGACAGGGACTACGAGCAGTACTTC
CDR3aa: CASSKSDRDYEQYF

j_gene: TRBJ1-2
v_gene: TRBV7-2
abundance: -
d_gene: -
CDR3nt: TGTGCCAGCAGCTTAGACAGGAGAGGCTATGGCTACACCTTC
CDR3aa: CASSLDRRGYGYTF

j_gene: TRBJ1-6
v_gene: TRBV7-8
abundance: -
d_gene: TRBD1
CDR3nt: TGTGCCAGCAGCTTAGTAGGGACAGGCTTTGGTAATTCACCCCTCCACTTT
CDR3aa: CASSLVGTGFGNSPLHF

j_gene: TRBJ1-4
v_gene: TRBV18
abundance: -
d_gene: -
CDR3nt: TGTGCCAGCTCACCAGGGGCGGATGAAAAACTGTTTTTT
CDR3aa: CASSPGADEKLFF

j_gene: TRBJ2-1
v_gene: TRBV7-2
abundance: once
d_gene: -
CDR3nt: TGTGCCAGCAGCCAACAGCCGGGACATAGCTCCTACAGTGAGCAGTTCTTC
CDR3aa: CASSQQPGHSSYSEQFF

j_gene: TRBJ2-7
v_gene: TRBV7-2
abundance: -
d_gene: TRBD2
CDR3nt: TGTGCCAGCAGCCCCCTAGGAGTAGCGGGAGCCGAGCAGTACTTC
CDR3aa: CASSPLGVAGAEQYF

j_gene: TRBJ2-3
v_gene: TRBV5-1
abundance: -
d_gene: -
CDR3nt: TGCGCCAGCAGCTTGGGAGGGGGTGTAGATACGCAGTATTTT
CDR3aa: CASSLGGGVDTQYF

j_gene: TRBJ2-7
v_gene: TRBV30
abundance: -
d_gene: TRBD1
CDR3nt: TGTGCCTGGAGAGAGACAGGGTGGCGCGAGCAGTACTTC
CDR3aa: CAWRETGWREQYF

j_gene: TRBJ2-1
v_gene: TRBV15
abundance: -
d_gene: TRBD2
CDR3nt: TGTGCCACCAGCAGGTTAGCGGGAGGGCTGTTCAATGAGCAGTTCTTC
CDR3aa: CATSRLAGGLFNEQFF

j_gene: TRBJ1-2
v_gene: TRBV4-1
abundance: -
d_gene: -
CDR3nt: TGCGCCAGCAGCCAAGATGCGGGGGCGAGAGGCTACACCTTC
CDR3aa: CASSQDAGARGYTF

j_gene: TRBJ2-7
v_gene: TRBV28
abundance: -
d_gene: TRBD2
CDR3nt: TGTGCCAGCAGCTTGGGGGGGTCTAGCGGTTTCTCCTACGAGCAGTACTTC
CDR3aa: CASSLGGSSGFSYEQYF

j_gene: TRBJ1-1
v_gene: TRBV5-1
abundance: -
d_gene: -
CDR3nt: TGCGCCAGCAAGGGGAAACAATTGAACACTGAAGCTTTCTTT
CDR3aa: CASKGKQLNTEAFF

j_gene: TRBJ1-1
v_gene: TRBV5-4
abundance: few
d_gene: -
CDR3nt: TGTGCCAGCAGCGTTAGTACAGCGAACACTGAAGCTTTCTTT
CDR3aa: CASSVSTANTEAFF

j_gene: TRBJ1-6
v_gene: TRBV5-6
abundance: few
d_gene: -
CDR3nt: TGTGCCAGCAGCCGTAGACAGGATTCACCCCTCCACTTT
CDR3aa: CASSRRQDSPLHF

j_gene: TRBJ1-1
v_gene: TRBV7-2
abundance: -
d_gene: -
CDR3nt: TGTGCCAGCAGCTTAGTAGCGGGGACTGAAGCTTTCTTT
CDR3aa: CASSLVAGTEAFF

j_gene: TRBJ2-3
v_gene: TRBV6-1
abundance: -
d_gene: -
CDR3nt: TGTGCCAGCAGTAAACCAGCGGGTGCAGATACGCAGTATTTT
CDR3aa: CASSKPAGADTQYF

j_gene: TRBJ1-1
v_gene: TRBV6-4
abundance: -
d_gene: -
CDR3nt: TGTGCCAGCACCCCCACGCAGGGGAGTACTGAAGCTTTCTTT
CDR3aa: CASTPTQGSTEAFF